This T cell receptor beta chain was captured in a study of human T cells and chemical hapten exposure. Turning to the study itself: Women made up most patients, who had alopecia areata, totalis or universalis.

A single record per CDR3 protein comes from TCRdb applying MiXCR to the RACE reads. The sample lists approximately 88,000 distinct CDR3 sequences, over 10% occurring once. With 5 bases removed from V and 5 bases from J, the gap between germline ends came to 15 bases. The V gene's germline CDR1 is MNHEY and CDR2 SVGAGI. The CDR3 extends over 15 amino acids. The time point was: patch test 3, about 24 weeks after DPC sensitization. Described treatment: therapeutic diphenylcyclopropenone sensitization with weekly scalp DPC. In every case, blood was obtained before the patch test was applied. Unfractionated whole blood yielded the extracted total RNA. Study-wide results and limits: In the PT1 data, expanded TCR counts showed a positive correlation with patch test score.

With regard to this clonotype: As yet, its antigen is unknown.

The rearrangement uses TRBV6-5 and TRBJ2-2; TRBD1 or TRBD2 may be the D gene (5 bases each). The material sequenced was whole blood, taken in connection with sensitization to the hapten diphenylcyclopropenone (DPC). The clonotype comes from a woman aged 45-59 years with alopecia areata. Some clones in this sample may be carry-over from other donors' samples. The CDR3 here is CASSTGPGNTGELFF. In DNA form, the CDR3 reads TGTGCCAGCAGTACGGGGCCAGGGAATACCGGGGAGCTGTTTTTT.